The sequence of this TCR beta chain was determined in a study of OX40 agonist ivuxolimab in advanced cancers. The CDR3 is 13 residues long. The V and J ends lost 7 bases and 8 bases respectively, with 17 bases between them. Per germline, CDR1 SGHVS and CDR2 FQNEAQ. Data came from immunoSEQ multiplex PCR; TCRdb stores just in-frame clones and leaves some out. This repertoire shows 35,000 to 45,000 clones, 86% found once; its top ten account for just over 20%. The chain has TRBV7-8 and TRBJ1-2; D not resolved. Material: CD4+ or CD8+ T cells sorted from blood, obtained in a trial of the OX40 agonist ivuxolimab. The sequence was collected from an adult with an advanced solid tumor such as melanoma, head and neck, liver or kidney cancer. The CDR3 nucleotides are TGTGCCAGCACCTCTAACGCAGCAGAGGGCTACACCTTC. Translated: CASTSNAAEGYTF.